This TCR beta chain comes out of a study of T-cell memory formation after mild COVID-19. Study at large: Clusters were largely donor specific.

Findings of the study overall: Confirmation was lacking for SARS-CoV-2 specificity of second-wave clones that peaked on day 37. Later expanders leaned toward CD4+, whereas clones contracting from day 15 to 85 were balanced CD4/CD8. The study detected some responding clones in pre-infection memory, suggesting cross-reactive memory joined.

The table lists this clonotype with a few counts. Its matching antigen is unknown. One entry per CDR3 protein, called by TCRdb with MiXCR from the 5' RACE reads. The sample lists 500,000 to 650,000 distinct CDR3 sequences; about a fifth were seen once. CDR1 is SGHTA, CDR2 FQGTGA, per germline. V was trimmed by 3 bases and J by 3 bases, leaving 14 bases between them. The CDR3 totals 15 residues. This chain links TRBV7-3 with TRBJ2-5, with D hard to call. The origin of this receptor is an adult woman who had mild COVID-19 (a few samples of this study predate the infection). Cell type and time point are not known. Sequences were obtained from PBMCs or a T cell subset sorted from them (not recorded which). CDR3 region: CASSFGLGREETQYF. The CDR3 DNA is TGTGCCAGCAGCTTCGGTTTGGGCCGGGAAGAGACCCAGTACTTC.